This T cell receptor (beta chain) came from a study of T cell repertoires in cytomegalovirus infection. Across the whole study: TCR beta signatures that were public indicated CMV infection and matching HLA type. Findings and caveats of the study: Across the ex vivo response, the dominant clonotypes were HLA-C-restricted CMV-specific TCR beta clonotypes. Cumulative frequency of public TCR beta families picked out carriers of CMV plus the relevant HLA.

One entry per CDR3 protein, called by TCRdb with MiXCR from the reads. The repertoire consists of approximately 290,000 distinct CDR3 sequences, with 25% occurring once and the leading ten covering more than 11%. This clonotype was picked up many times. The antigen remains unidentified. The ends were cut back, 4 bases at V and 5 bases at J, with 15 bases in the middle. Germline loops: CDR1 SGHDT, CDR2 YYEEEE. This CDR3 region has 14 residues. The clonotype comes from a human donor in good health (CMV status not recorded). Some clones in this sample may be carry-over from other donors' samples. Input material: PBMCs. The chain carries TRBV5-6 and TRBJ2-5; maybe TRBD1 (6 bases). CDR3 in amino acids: CASSAKTGGETQYF. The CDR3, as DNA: TGTGCCAGCAGCGCGAAGACAGGAGGCGAGACCCAGTACTTC.